The 28 T cell receptor beta chains below come from one sample, sequenced in a study of CD8 T cells in Susac syndrome. RNA totalling about 0.5 to 1 ug underwent reverse transcription with random hexamers. TCRdb itself ran the immunoSEQ multiplex PCR reads through MiXCR, one entry per CDR3 protein. The table lists 350,000 to 550,000 distinct CDR3 sequences, 75% to 90% of them singletons, with under 0.15% in the top ten. The sequenced sample was CD8+ T cells from PBMCs. The receptors were sampled from a human donor with multiple sclerosis.

This clonotype was picked up a small number of times. The rearrangement links TRBV6-6 to TRBJ2-5, with D possibly matching TRBD2 (6 bases). In germline, CDR1 is MNHNY, CDR2 SVGAGI (reference sequence). Trimming took 1 base from V and 1 from J, leaving 7 bases between them. The CDR3 spans 14 residues. CDR3 amino acids: CASSYFGGQETQYF. In nucleotides, the CDR3 is TGTGCCAGCAGTTACTTCGGGGGCCAAGAGACCCAGTACTTC.

This chain uses TRBV29-1 with TRBJ2-1, with D possibly matching TRBD1 (5 bases). CDR1 and CDR2 (germline): SQVTM, ANQGSEA. V was clipped by 4 bases and J by 7 bases, with 20 bases between them. The CDR3 is made up of 15 amino acids. The chain's CDR3 is CSVVVPRAPKNEQFF. The CDR3 DNA reads TGCAGCGTTGTCGTGCCCAGGGCGCCTAAGAATGAGCAGTTCTTC.

V and J are TRBV10-3 and TRBJ2-1; 8 bases fit TRBD1. The CDR3 runs to 17 residues. From germline, CDR1 is ENHRY and CDR2 SYGVKD. J was trimmed by 1 base and V by 3 bases; bases with no gene match: 8. This chain's CDR3 is CAISDKDREVSYNEQFF. The CDR3 DNA is TGTGCCATCAGTGACAAGGACAGGGAGGTTTCCTACAATGAGCAGTTCTTC.

This clonotype came up a few times. The chain carries TRBV27 and TRBJ1-2, with 9 bases aligning to TRBD1. Germline assignment: CDR1 MNHEY and CDR2 SMNVEV (reference sequence). The junction had 5 bases not matched to a gene; V was cut back by 5 bases and J by 4 bases. The CDR3 covers 14 residues. This CDR3 is CASSLTGGGYGYTF. The CDR3, as DNA: TGTGCCAGCAGTCTCACAGGGGGCGGCTATGGCTACACCTTC.

The CDR3 DNA reads TGCAGCTTCGACAGGGAACTTGACACTGAAGCTTTCTTT. Protein product: CSFDRELDTEAFF. J is TRBJ1-1 and V is TRBV29-1; 7 nucleotides match TRBD1. V was clipped by 8 bases and J by 3 bases; unmatched bases: 9. Germline assignment: CDR1 SQVTM and CDR2 ANQGSEA. This CDR3 is built from 13 residues.

This chain links TRBV5-1 with TRBJ1-4, with a possible D match to TRBD1 (5 bases). Germline V gene data show CDR1 as SGHRS and CDR2 as YFSETQ. There are 15 residues in the CDR3. Trimming left V 4 bases short and J 7 bases short, with 17 bases between. The CDR3 sequence is CASSAGWDGTEKLFF. The DNA of the CDR3 is TGCGCCAGCAGCGCTGGATGGGACGGGACTGAAAAACTGTTTTTT.

The V gene is TRBV9, the J gene TRBJ2-1; 7 nucleotides line up with TRBD1. The CDR3 length is 13 residues. V lost 1 base and J lost 8; bases outside the gene matches: 3. The germline V gene encodes CDR1 SGDLS and CDR2 YYNGEE. CDR3 sequence: CASSVNRGDEQFF. CDR3 in DNA: TGTGCCAGCAGCGTAAACAGGGGCGATGAGCAGTTCTTC.

The chain combines TRBV28 with TRBJ2-2; 8 bases fit TRBD2. The germline gives CDR1 MDHEN, CDR2 SYDVKM. The CDR3 has 16 residues. Germline trimming cut 7 bases from V and 3 bases from J; bases unmatched to any gene: 10. CDR3 sequence: CASMTGLEGDTGELFF. CDR3 DNA sequence: TGTGCCAGCATGACGGGACTAGAAGGGGACACCGGGGAGCTGTTTTTT.

This chain joins TRBV20-1 and TRBJ1-5; D gene uncertain. This CDR3 spans 19 amino acids. Per germline, CDR1 DFQATT and CDR2 SNEGSKA (reference sequence). V lost 2 bases and J 0 bases, leaving 23 bases between the germline ends. CDR3 DNA sequence: TGCAGTGCTAGACCTATCGACTGGGAGGCGGATTATAGCAATCAGCCCCAGCATTTT. It translates to CSARPIDWEADYSNQPQHF.

The count of this clonotype is one. The chain is built from TRBV28 and TRBJ2-7; unclear D gene. V was shortened by 5 bases and J by 0 bases, with 8 bases between the two germline ends. The CDR3 has 13 amino acids. Germline V lookup: CDR1 MDHEN, CDR2 SYDVKM. CDR3 in DNA: TGTGCCAGCAGTGACTTTCTCTCCTACGAGCAGTACTTC. Amino acids: CASSDFLSYEQYF.

This clonotype was seen once. The rearrangement joins TRBV12-5 to TRBJ1-1; D remains unclear. Germline-derived CDR1 and CDR2 are LGHNT and FRNRAP. The CDR3 consists of 14 residues. V lost 5 bases and J 3 bases, leaving 13 bases between the germline ends. CDR3 DNA sequence: TGTGCTAGTGGTCATCCAGGAGATTACACTGAAGCTTTCTTT. Amino acids: CASGHPGDYTEAFF.

The V and J genes are TRBV6-6 and TRBJ2-1; 8 bases are a match to TRBD2. Unmatched junction bases numbered 7, after V lost 6 bases and J lost 9 bases. The CDR3 has 13 amino acids. From germline, CDR1 is MNHNY and CDR2 SVGAGI (reference sequence). The CDR3 sequence is CASRGTRSSEQFF. The DNA for the CDR3 is TGTGCCAGCAGAGGGACTAGGTCTTCTGAGCAGTTCTTC.

This clonotype has only a few counts. One junction end does not reproduce the germline sequence, and a read error may be involved. This rearrangement joins TRBV7-7 to TRBJ2-3, with D possibly TRBD1 on 5 matching bases. This CDR3 has 14 amino acids. Germline assignment: CDR1 SSHAT and CDR2 FNYEAQ (reference sequence). The CDR3 nucleotides are TGTGCTAGCAGCTTAGCCCAGGGTGCAGATACGCAGTATTTT. This sequence encodes CASSLAQGADTQYF.

The chain combines TRBV11-2 with TRBJ2-7; D may be TRBD1 or TRBD2 (5 bases each). There are 15 residues in the CDR3. Germline CDR1 reads SGHAT; CDR2 reads FQNNGV. V lost 4 bases and J 2 bases, leaving 15 bases between the germline ends. CDR3 nucleotide sequence: TGTGCCAGCAGCTCGTCCGGGACGGATCCCTACGAGCAGTACTTC. It encodes CASSSSGTDPYEQYF.

The genes are TRBV25-1 and TRBJ2-1, with D perhaps matching TRBD1 or TRBD2 (5 bases each). CDR1 and CDR2 (germline): MGHDK, SYGVNS. CDR3 length: 14 residues. V lost 6 bases and J 4 bases, leaving 13 bases between the germline ends. The CDR3 region has the DNA TGTGCCAGCAGCGGCCGGGGCGGGTACAATGAGCAGTTCTTC. Translated, it gives CASSGRGGYNEQFF.

This clonotype was detected a few times. The genes are TRBV7-6 and TRBJ2-6; 16 bases align to TRBD2. V was clipped by 4 bases and J by 3 bases; unmatched bases: 3. Germline V lookup: CDR1 SGHVS, CDR2 FNYEAQ. CDR3 length: 18 amino acids. Here the CDR3 reads CASSSGLAGGNGANVLTF. The CDR3 nucleotides are TGTGCCAGCAGCTCGGGACTAGCGGGAGGGAATGGGGCCAACGTCCTGACTTTC. The whole variable domain, remainder taken from reference TRBV7-6 and TRBJ2-6, is GAGVSQSPRYKVTKRGQDVALRCDPISGHVSLYWYRQALGQGPEFLTYFNYEAQQDKSGLPNDRFSAERPEGSISTLTIQRTEQRDSAMYRCASSSGLAGGNGANVLTFGAGSRLTVL.

The chain carries TRBV29-1 and TRBJ2-2; no definite D call. The CDR3 totals 12 residues. Germline CDR1 and CDR2: SQVTM and ANQGSEA. V was cut by 4 bases and J by 0 bases, with 3 bases left in between. The CDR3 sequence: CSVAPNTGELFF. CDR3 DNA: TGCAGCGTTGCCCCGAACACCGGGGAGCTGTTTTTT.

CDR3 sequence (DNA): TGTGCCAGCAGTTTGCCCCTCTGGCAGGGAACCTACAATGAGCAGTTCTTC. Protein product: CASSLPLWQGTYNEQFF. This rearrangement joins TRBV12-3 or TRBV12-4 to TRBJ2-1; D may be TRBD1 (5 bases). This CDR3 has 17 residues. Trimming cost V 3 bases and J 2 bases, with 17 bases left between them.

The chain uses TRBV5-1 and TRBJ2-6; no definite D call. V lost 0 bases, J lost 5 bases, and 12 bases lay in between. This CDR3 has 16 residues. CDR1 and CDR2 from the germline V gene are SGHRS and YFSETQ. CDR3 protein: CASSLVDRPRANVLTF. The CDR3 nucleotides are TGCGCCAGCAGCTTGGTAGATAGGCCTCGGGCCAACGTCCTGACTTTC.

The chain carries TRBV20-1 and TRBJ2-7, with 7 bases identical to TRBD2. CDR1 and CDR2 from the germline V gene are DFQATT and SNEGSKA (reference sequence). The V gene end was trimmed by 3 bases and the J gene end by 2 bases; junction bases not matched to a gene: 4. The CDR3 runs 13 residues. The CDR3 DNA reads as TGCAGTGCTAGCATGAGCGGGACCTACGAGCAGTACTTC. It is translated as CSASMSGTYEQYF.

The gene calls are TRBV6-5 and TRBJ2-4; perhaps TRBD2 as D (5 bases). Trimming cost V 6 bases and J 9 bases, with 12 bases left between them. The CDR3 runs 12 residues. Looked up from germline, CDR1 is MNHEY and CDR2 is SVGAGI. CDR3 protein: CASSSAGSIQYF. As DNA, the CDR3 is TGTGCCAGCAGCTCCGCGGGTAGCATTCAGTACTTC.

The V and J genes are TRBV27 and TRBJ1-5; 12 nucleotides agree with TRBD1. The V gene's germline CDR1 is MNHEY and CDR2 SMNVEV (reference sequence). This CDR3 spans 20 amino acids. Trimming at V came to 0 bases and at J to 5 bases, leaving 14 bases not matched to a gene. The CDR3 DNA follows: TGTGCCAGCAGTTTATCGATAGACGTCCTCGGGACAGGGGGCGATCAGCCCCAGCATTTT. Translation gives CASSLSIDVLGTGGDQPQHF.

This clonotype was seen once. The chain couples TRBV15 to TRBJ2-7, with D tentatively TRBD1 (6 bases). The CDR3 runs to 14 residues. V was shortened by 0 bases and J by 6 bases, with 12 bases between the two germline ends. In germline, CDR1 is LNHNV, CDR2 YYDKDF (reference sequence). The CDR3 DNA is TGTGCCACCAGCAGAGACAGGGGTTGTTGCGAGCAGTACTTC. This translates into CATSRDRGCCEQYF.

V gene TRBV10-3 combines with J gene TRBJ1-1; possibly TRBD1 for D (5 bases). The CDR3 sequence is 12 residues long. The V gene's germline CDR1 is ENHRY and CDR2 SYGVKD. The V end lost 1 base, the J end lost 6 bases, and 6 bases lay between the germline ends. The CDR3 DNA is TGTGCCATCAGTGAGTGGGGGGCTGAAGCTTTCTTT. It codes for CAISEWGAEAFF.

Of note for this clonotype: One junction end does not reproduce the germline sequence, and a read error may be involved. V usage is TRBV4-1 and J usage is TRBJ1-1; D remains ambiguous. Germline V gene data show CDR1 as MGHRA and CDR2 as YSYEKL. The length of the CDR3 is 13 residues. The CDR3 DNA is TGTGCCAGCAGCCAAGCCGCTAACACTGAAGCTTTCTTT. Amino acids: CASSQAANTEAFF.

The CDR3 DNA is TGCAGTGCTGGGTGGGTTCAGCCCCAGCATTTT. Its protein product is CSAGWVQPQHF. The V call is TRBV20-1, the J call TRBJ1-5; D gene unclear. The germline CDR1 and CDR2 sequences are DFQATT and SNEGSKA (reference sequence). The CDR3 has 11 residues. With 5 bases removed from V and 6 bases from J, the gap between germline ends came to 8 bases.

This clonotype was found a few times. The chain links TRBV29-1 to TRBJ2-7, with TRBD1 as a possible D gene (5 bases). From germline, CDR1 is SQVTM and CDR2 ANQGSEA. The CDR3 extends over 11 amino acids. The V end lost 2 bases, the J end lost 3 bases, and 5 bases lay between the germline ends. The DNA for the CDR3 is TGCAGCGTTGAACAGGGCTACGAGCAGTACTTC. Encoded protein: CSVEQGYEQYF.

The chain carries TRBV29-1 and TRBJ1-2, with 8 bases that match TRBD1. Germline V gives CDR1 SQVTM, CDR2 ANQGSEA. With 1 base clipped from V and 3 bases from J, the junction kept 7 bases outside the gene matches. The CDR3 is made up of 15 amino acids. The CDR3 protein is CSVEGATGAHYGYTF. CDR3 coding DNA: TGCAGCGTTGAAGGTGCGACAGGGGCCCACTATGGCTACACCTTC.